The 13 T cell receptor beta chains given below trace back to one sample, sequenced in a study of cytomegalovirus exposure and HLA in healthy donors. Both 60 Vbeta primers and 13 Jbeta primers went into the PCR. Some clones are missing from TCRdb's copy, which holds only in-frame ones; the method was immunoSEQ multiplex PCR. The data show 85,000 to 100,000 clones, roughly 63% seen once. The source material was PBMCs. These receptors came from a woman aged 25-40 years in good health and CMV-seronegative.

The chain uses TRBV15 and TRBJ1-1, with D hard to call. Germline values: CDR1 LNHNV, CDR2 YYDKDF (reference sequence). The CDR3 length is 15 residues. V shed 3 bases and J shed 2 bases, with 13 bases lying between them. The CDR3 is CATSRAGKGNTEAFF. Written as DNA, the CDR3 is TGTGCCACCAGCAGGGCGGGTAAGGGTAACACTGAAGCTTTCTTT.

The chain joins TRBV29-1 to TRBJ1-2; tentatively, D is TRBD1 (5 bases). V shed 3 bases and J shed 7 bases, with 12 bases lying between them. Per germline, CDR1 SQVTM and CDR2 ANQGSEA. The CDR3 has 12 amino acids. CDR3 nucleotide sequence: TGCAGCGTTGAGGGCGGTAGGGGTGGCTACACCTTC. Amino acids: CSVEGGRGGYTF.

This clone is medium-sized. V and J are TRBV27 and TRBJ2-7; D is possibly TRBD2 (6 bases). Per the germline V gene, CDR1 is MNHEY and CDR2 is SMNVEV (reference sequence). V was trimmed by 2 bases and J by 6 bases, leaving 14 bases between them. This CDR3 has 14 residues. The chain's CDR3 is CASSLTWEAFEQYF. The CDR3 DNA reads as TGTGCCAGCAGTTTAACGTGGGAGGCCTTCGAGCAGTACTTC.

This clone appeared a few times. The V call is TRBV6-1, the J call TRBJ1-6, with D unresolved. This CDR3 has 16 amino acids. In germline, CDR1 is MNHNS, CDR2 SASEGT. Trimming stripped 1 base from V and 5 bases from J, with 12 bases between. Written as DNA, the CDR3 is TGTGCCAGCAGTGAAGTGGGCCAGGCGAATAATTCACCCCTCCACTTT. Translation: CASSEVGQANNSPLHF.

J is TRBJ1-1 and V is TRBV19, with TRBD1 as a possible D gene (5 bases). The length of the CDR3 is 10 residues. Germline lookup yields CDR1 LNHDA and CDR2 SQIVND (reference sequence). Trimming shortened V by 8 bases and J by 10 bases, and 11 bases separated the two germline ends. The CDR3 region has the DNA TGTGCCAGTGGAGGGGTCCCAGCTTTCTTT. It codes for CASGGVPAFF.

The chain links TRBV7-9 to TRBJ1-2, with D possibly TRBD1 on 6 matching bases. This CDR3 region has 13 residues. Germline CDR1 reads SEHNR; CDR2 reads FQNEAQ (reference sequence). The V and J ends lost 5 bases and 7 bases respectively, with 14 bases between them. The CDR3 loop reads CASSLQTGFGYTF. CDR3 DNA sequence: TGTGCCAGCAGCCTCCAGACAGGTTTTGGCTACACCTTC.

This chain uses TRBV6-1 with TRBJ1-1; no clear D gene. The germline V and J ends were trimmed by 6 bases and 1 base, with 6 bases remaining between them. This CDR3 is built from 12 residues. Germline lookup yields CDR1 MNHNS and CDR2 SASEGT. CDR3 region: CASRTGNTEAFF. DNA of the CDR3: TGTGCCAGCAGGACGGGGAACACTGAAGCTTTCTTT.

V gene TRBV7-2 combines with J gene TRBJ2-3, with D unclear. Germline V gene sequence: CDR1 SGHTA, CDR2 FQGNSA. Deletions cut 6 bases from V and 6 bases from J, with 13 bases between. The CDR3 runs to 13 residues. The CDR3 bases are TGTGCCAGCAGTTACAGAGCTCGGGATACGCAGTATTTT. It yields the protein CASSYRARDTQYF.

The rearrangement uses TRBV4-1 and TRBJ2-3; 8 bases map to TRBD1. With V trimmed by 4 bases and J by 0 bases, 3 bases remained unmatched. In germline, CDR1 is MGHRA, CDR2 YSYEKL. The CDR3 has 15 amino acids. Here the CDR3 reads CASSLGQGSTDTQYF. The CDR3 DNA is TGCGCCAGCAGCCTTGGACAGGGTAGCACAGATACGCAGTATTTT.

This clone has only a few counts. This chain uses TRBV5-1 with TRBJ2-3; 7 positions agree with TRBD1. V gave up 3 bases and J gave up 1 base; unmatched junction bases: 5. Germline CDR1 reads SGHRS; CDR2 reads YFSETQ. This CDR3 is 15 amino acids long. The CDR3 region is CASSSKGAGTDTQYF. In DNA, the CDR3 is TGCGCCAGCAGCTCAAAGGGGGCTGGCACAGATACGCAGTATTTT.

The chain is built from TRBV4-1 and TRBJ2-5; D remains unclear. Germline values: CDR1 MGHRA, CDR2 YSYEKL. The CDR3 length is 13 residues. Deletions cut 4 bases from V and 7 bases from J, with 13 bases between. The CDR3: CASSPPELGTQYF. CDR3 nucleotides: TGCGCCAGCAGCCCGCCGGAGTTAGGGACCCAGTACTTC.

V is TRBV28 and J is TRBJ1-2; no definite D call. Germline CDR1 is MDHEN and CDR2 is SYDVKM. There are 11 residues in the CDR3. Trimming stripped 4 bases from V and 4 bases from J, with 4 bases between. CDR3 sequence: CASSSRYGYTF. DNA of the CDR3: TGTGCCAGCAGTTCCCGCTATGGCTACACCTTC.

This chain joins TRBV6-5 and TRBJ1-1; 8 positions agree with TRBD1. This CDR3 contains 14 residues. V lost 6 bases and J lost 6; bases outside the gene matches: 9. Germline V gene data show CDR1 as MNHEY and CDR2 as SVGAGI. For the CDR3, the DNA is TGTGCCAGCAGGAGGACAGGGACGCGGCCTGAAGCTTTCTTT. Its translation is CASRRTGTRPEAFF.